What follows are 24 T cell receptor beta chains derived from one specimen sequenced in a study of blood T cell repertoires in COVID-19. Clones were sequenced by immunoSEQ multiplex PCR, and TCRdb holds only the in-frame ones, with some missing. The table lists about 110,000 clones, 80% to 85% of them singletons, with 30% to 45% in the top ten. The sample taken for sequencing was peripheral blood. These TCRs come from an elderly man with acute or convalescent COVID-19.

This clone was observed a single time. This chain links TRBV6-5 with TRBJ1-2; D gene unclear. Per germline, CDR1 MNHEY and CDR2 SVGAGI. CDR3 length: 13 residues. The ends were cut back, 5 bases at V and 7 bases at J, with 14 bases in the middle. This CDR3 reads CASSPGNPPGYTF. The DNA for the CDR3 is TGTGCCAGCAGTCCCGGGAACCCGCCTGGCTACACCTTC.

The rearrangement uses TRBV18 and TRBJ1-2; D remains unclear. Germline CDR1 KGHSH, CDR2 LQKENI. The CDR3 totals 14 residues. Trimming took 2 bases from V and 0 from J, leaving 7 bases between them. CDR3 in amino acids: CASSPGPANYGYTF. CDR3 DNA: TGTGCCAGCTCACCAGGTCCAGCTAACTATGGCTACACCTTC.

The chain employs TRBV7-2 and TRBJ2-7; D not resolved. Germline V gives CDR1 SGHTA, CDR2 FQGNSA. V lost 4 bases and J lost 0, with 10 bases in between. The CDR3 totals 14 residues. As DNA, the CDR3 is TGTGCCAGCAGCTCGGGTAGAAGCTCCTACGAGCAGTACTTC. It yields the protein CASSSGRSSYEQYF.

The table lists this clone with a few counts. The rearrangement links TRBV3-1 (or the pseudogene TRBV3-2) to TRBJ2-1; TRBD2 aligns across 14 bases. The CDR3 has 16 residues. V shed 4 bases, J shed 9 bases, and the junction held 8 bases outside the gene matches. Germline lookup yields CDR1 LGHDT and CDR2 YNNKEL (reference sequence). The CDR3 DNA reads TGTGCCAGCAGCCCCGGGGGACTAGCGGGAGCGGGTGAGCAGTTCTTC. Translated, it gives CASSPGGLAGAGEQFF.

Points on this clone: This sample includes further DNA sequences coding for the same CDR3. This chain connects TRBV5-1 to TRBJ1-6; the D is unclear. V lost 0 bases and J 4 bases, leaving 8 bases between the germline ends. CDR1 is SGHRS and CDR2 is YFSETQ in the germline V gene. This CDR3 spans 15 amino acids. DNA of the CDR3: TGCGCCAGCAGCTTGGGAGAGGGATATAATTCACCCCTCCACTTT. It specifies CASSLGEGYNSPLHF.

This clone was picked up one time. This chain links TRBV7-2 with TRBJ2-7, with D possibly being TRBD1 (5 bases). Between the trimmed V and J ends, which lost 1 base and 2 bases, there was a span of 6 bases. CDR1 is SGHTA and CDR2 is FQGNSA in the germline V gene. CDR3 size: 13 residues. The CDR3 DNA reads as TGTGCCAGCAGCTTAGGGACAACCTACGAGCAGTACTTC. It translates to CASSLGTTYEQYF. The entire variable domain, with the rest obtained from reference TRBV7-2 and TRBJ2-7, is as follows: GAGVSQSPSNKVTEKGKDVELRCDPISGHTALYWYRQSLGQGLEFLIYFQGNSAPDKSGLPSDRFSAERTGGSVSTLTIQRTQQEDSAVYLCASSLGTTYEQYFGPGTRLTVT.

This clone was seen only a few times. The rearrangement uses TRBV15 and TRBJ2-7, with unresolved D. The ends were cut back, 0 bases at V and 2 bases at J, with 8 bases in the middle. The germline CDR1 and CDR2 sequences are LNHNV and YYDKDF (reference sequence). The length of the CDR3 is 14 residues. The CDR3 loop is CATSRDGQPYEQYF. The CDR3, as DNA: TGTGCCACCAGCAGAGATGGGCAACCCTACGAGCAGTACTTC.

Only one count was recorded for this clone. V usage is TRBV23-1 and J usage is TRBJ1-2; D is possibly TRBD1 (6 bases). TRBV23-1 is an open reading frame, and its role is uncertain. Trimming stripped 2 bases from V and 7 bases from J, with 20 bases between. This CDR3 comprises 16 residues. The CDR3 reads CASSQTERQGMCGYTF. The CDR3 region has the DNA TGCGCCAGCAGTCAAACGGAGCGTCAGGGGATGTGTGGCTACACCTTC.

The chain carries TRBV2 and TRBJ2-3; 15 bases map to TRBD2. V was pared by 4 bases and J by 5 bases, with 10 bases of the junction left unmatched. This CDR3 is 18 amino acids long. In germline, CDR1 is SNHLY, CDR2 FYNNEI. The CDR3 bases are TGTGCCAGCAGTGGGGCCCCGGGACTAGCGGGAGGTCAAGATACGCAGTATTTT. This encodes CASSGAPGLAGGQDTQYF.

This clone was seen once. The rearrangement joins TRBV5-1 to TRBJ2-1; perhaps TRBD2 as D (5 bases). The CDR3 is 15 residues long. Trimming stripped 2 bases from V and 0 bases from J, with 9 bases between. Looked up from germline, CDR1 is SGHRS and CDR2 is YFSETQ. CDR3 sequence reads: CASSLAASSYNEQFF. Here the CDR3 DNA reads TGCGCCAGCAGCTTAGCGGCCAGCTCCTACAATGAGCAGTTCTTC.

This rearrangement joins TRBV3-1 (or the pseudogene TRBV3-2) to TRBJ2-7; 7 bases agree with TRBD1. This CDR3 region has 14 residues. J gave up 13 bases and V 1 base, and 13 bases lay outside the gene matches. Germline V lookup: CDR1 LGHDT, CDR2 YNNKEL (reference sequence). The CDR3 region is CASSQGTGEGTRYF. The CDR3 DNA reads TGTGCCAGCAGCCAAGGGACAGGTGAAGGGACGAGATACTTC.

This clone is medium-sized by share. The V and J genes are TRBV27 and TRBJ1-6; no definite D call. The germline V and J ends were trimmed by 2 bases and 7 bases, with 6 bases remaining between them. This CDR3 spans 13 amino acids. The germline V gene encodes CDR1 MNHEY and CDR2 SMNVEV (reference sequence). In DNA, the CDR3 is TGTGCCAGCAGTTTAGCGGGCAATTCACCCCTCCACTTT. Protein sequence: CASSLAGNSPLHF.

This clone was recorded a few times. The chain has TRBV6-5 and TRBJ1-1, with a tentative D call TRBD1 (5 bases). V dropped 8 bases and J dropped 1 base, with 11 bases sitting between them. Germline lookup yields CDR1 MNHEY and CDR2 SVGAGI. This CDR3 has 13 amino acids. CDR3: CASFDRRNTEAFF. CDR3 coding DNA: TGTGCCAGCTTCGACAGAAGGAACACTGAAGCTTTCTTT.

CDR3: CASSYSITARQPQHF. CDR3 nucleotide sequence: TGTGCCAGCAGTTACTCGATCACAGCCAGACAGCCCCAGCATTTT. The V gene is TRBV6-5, the J gene TRBJ1-5, with D unresolved. This CDR3 has 15 amino acids. The germline gives CDR1 MNHEY, CDR2 SVGAGI. V lost 0 bases and J 7 bases, leaving 13 bases between the germline ends.

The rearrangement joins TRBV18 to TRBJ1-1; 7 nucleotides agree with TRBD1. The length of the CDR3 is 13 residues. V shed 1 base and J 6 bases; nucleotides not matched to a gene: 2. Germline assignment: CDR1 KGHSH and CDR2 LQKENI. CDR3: CASSPRGTAEAFF. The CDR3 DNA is TGTGCCAGCTCACCACGGGGGACAGCTGAAGCTTTCTTT.

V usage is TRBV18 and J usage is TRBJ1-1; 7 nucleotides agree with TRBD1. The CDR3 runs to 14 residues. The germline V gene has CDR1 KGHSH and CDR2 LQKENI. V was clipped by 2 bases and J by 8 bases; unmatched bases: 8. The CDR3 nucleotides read TGTGCCAGCTCACCATCGGTTAGGGGGCAAGAAGCTTTCTTT. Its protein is CASSPSVRGQEAFF.

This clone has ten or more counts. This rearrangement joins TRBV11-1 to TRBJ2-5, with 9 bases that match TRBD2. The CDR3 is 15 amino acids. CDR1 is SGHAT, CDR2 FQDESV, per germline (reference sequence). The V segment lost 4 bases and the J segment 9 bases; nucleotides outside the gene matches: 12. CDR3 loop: CASSYIGAERGAQYF. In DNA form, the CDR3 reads TGTGCCAGCAGCTATATTGGAGCGGAGCGGGGGGCCCAGTACTTC.

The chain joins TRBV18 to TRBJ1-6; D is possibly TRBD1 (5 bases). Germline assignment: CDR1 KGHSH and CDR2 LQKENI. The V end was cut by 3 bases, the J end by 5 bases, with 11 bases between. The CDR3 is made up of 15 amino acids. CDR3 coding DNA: TGTGCCAGCTCACCTGCAGGGCGGAATAATTCACCCCTCCACTTT. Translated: CASSPAGRNNSPLHF.

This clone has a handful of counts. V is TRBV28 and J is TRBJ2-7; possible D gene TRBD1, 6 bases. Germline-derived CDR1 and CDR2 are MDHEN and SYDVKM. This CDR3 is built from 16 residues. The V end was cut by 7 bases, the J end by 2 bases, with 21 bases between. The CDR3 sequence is CASTRDTLGGAYEQYF. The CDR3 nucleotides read TGTGCCAGCACCAGGGACACCTTAGGTGGGGCCTACGAGCAGTACTTC.

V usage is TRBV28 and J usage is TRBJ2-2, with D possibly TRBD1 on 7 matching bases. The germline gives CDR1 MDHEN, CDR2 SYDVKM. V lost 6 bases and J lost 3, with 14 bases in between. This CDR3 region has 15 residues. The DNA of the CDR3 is TGTGCCAGCAGGGCGTCAGGGGGGTACACCGGGGAGCTGTTTTTT. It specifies CASRASGGYTGELFF.

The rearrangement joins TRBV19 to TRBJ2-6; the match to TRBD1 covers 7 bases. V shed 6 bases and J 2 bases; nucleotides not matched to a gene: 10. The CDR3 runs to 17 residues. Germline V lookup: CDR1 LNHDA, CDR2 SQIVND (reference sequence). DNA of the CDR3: TGTGCCAGTAGCAAGAGACAGGGACGAACTGGGGCCAACGTCCTGACTTTC. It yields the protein CASSKRQGRTGANVLTF.

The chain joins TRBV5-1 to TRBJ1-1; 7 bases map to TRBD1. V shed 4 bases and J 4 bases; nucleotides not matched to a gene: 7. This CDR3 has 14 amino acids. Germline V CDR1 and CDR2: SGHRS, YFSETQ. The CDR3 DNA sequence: TGCGCCAGCAGCCGTCCAGGGGGGAGCACTGAAGCTTTCTTT. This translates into CASSRPGGSTEAFF.

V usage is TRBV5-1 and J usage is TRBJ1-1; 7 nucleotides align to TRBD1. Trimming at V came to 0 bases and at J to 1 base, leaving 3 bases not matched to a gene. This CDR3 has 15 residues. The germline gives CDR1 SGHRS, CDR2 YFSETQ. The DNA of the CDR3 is TGCGCCAGCAGCTTGGATCGGACAGGGAACACTGAAGCTTTCTTT. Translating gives CASSLDRTGNTEAFF.

CDR3 protein: CASSGYRDQPQHF. The CDR3 bases are TGTGCCAGCAGTGGATACAGGGATCAGCCCCAGCATTTT. The chain uses TRBV6-2 or TRBV6-3 and TRBJ1-5; D is possibly TRBD1 (6 bases). V shed 5 bases and J shed 5 bases, with 10 bases lying between them. CDR1 is MNHEY and CDR2 is SVGEGT in the germline V gene. The CDR3 is 13 residues long.